This entry is about one TCR beta chain. Its specific antigen is unknown. No much larger clonotype is one base removed from it; base qualities were not supplied. This entry belongs to a study of blood T cell repertoires in COVID-19 (dated by TCRdb to between 2020 and 2021). A note on the overall study: Collaborator samples came from the United States, Italy and Spain and covered acute and convalescent phases of COVID-19. The material from the prospective study consisted of cDNA or gDNA derived from T cells, B-cell-depleted T cells, or PBMCs. Deeply sampled blood TCRbeta repertoires from subjects exposed to, actively infected with, or recovered from COVID-19 were included in the dataset. The repertoires were released in a freely available public database meant as a resource for research on the immune response to SARS-CoV-2. Samples were obtained from the ongoing ImmuneRACE study (first 160 participants) and from about 1,300 subjects provided by 6 global collaborators. Nearly every sample came with metadata listing a de-identified subject ID, COVID-19 status, age in years and sex. Where HLA class I and class II types were available, the types were taken from metadata supplied by the sample provider, not from assay-based typing.

TCRbeta CDR3 regions were amplified from genomic DNA by means of the immunoSEQ Assay, a bias-controlled multiplex PCR. Concerning the study's data processing: The number of nucleated cells in each sample was estimated by amplification of reference gene primers within the assay. Sequence reads were collapsed and filtered to measure the absolute abundance of every unique TCRbeta CDR3 rearrangement. For each sample, productive Simpson clonality was calculated as the square root of Simpson's diversity index over productive rearrangements. Not all clones reach the TCRdb copy of this immuneACCESS table, which keeps in-frame sequences only. Checked studies attribute under half of the gap to unresolved V genes and leave the rest unexplained. That table furnishes V, J and clone size, whereas the DNA furnished D and trimming. The sample table records around 70,000 clones; roughly 83% of these occur just once. The ten most abundant clones make up 40% to 45% of the sample.

The collaborating institutions used their own protocols to collect whole blood in K2EDTA tubes. For TCRbeta analysis, collaborator samples were shipped as frozen whole blood, as isolated PBMCs, or as DNA extracted from either sample type. CDR1 and CDR2 are read off the germline V gene as MNHEY and SVGEGT. The CDR3 holds 16 amino acids from the cysteine to the phenylalanine. The read is trimmed to its CDR3 DNA, 48 bases read in frame from base 1. Compared with germline, V lacks 6 bases and J lacks 1 base; bases without a gene match: 6. Overall results and qualifications from the work: The amount of clinical and demographic metadata varied by source and participant and was provided uncurated.

The chain employs TRBV6-2 or TRBV6-3 and TRBJ2-3, with 11 bases in between that match TRBD2. The sequence came from an older man with acute or convalescent COVID-19. Sequencing was carried out using peripheral blood. The DNA reads TGTGCCAGCAGCATTAGCGGGAGGGCTGGCACAGATACGCAGTATTTT. Its translation reads: CASSISGRAGTDTQYF.